Below are 16 T cell receptor beta chains sequenced from a single sample in a study of T cells in narcolepsy. The data were produced by immunoSEQ multiplex PCR, yet TCRdb's version contains in-frame clones alone and is incomplete. The data hold tens of thousands of clones, with around 75% observed a single time. Input material: CD45RA- memory CD4+ T cells from PBMCs. Every receptor here comes from a human donor with narcolepsy.

The V gene is TRBV28, the J gene TRBJ2-1, with D tentatively TRBD1 (7 bases). CDR3 length equals 15 residues. V lost 2 bases, J lost 1 base, and 9 bases lay in between. CDR1 and CDR2 from the germline V gene are MDHEN and SYDVKM. In DNA, the CDR3 is TGTGCCAGCAGTTTACAGGGGGGTTCCTACAATGAGCAGTTCTTC. Translated: CASSLQGGSYNEQFF.

V is TRBV10-3 and J is TRBJ2-5; 9 nucleotides match TRBD2. Per germline, CDR1 ENHRY and CDR2 SYGVKD. J was trimmed by 1 base and V by 4 bases; bases with no gene match: 4. This CDR3 region has 15 residues. CDR3 nucleotide sequence: TGTGCCATCAGTGCGCTAGCGGGGACCCAAGAGACCCAGTACTTC. Protein sequence: CAISALAGTQETQYF.

Note on this clone: The same CDR3 also results from other DNA sequences found in this sample. In DNA, the CDR3 is TGTGCCAGCAGACTACAGCTGTTCACAGATACGCAGTATTTT. Its protein product is CASRLQLFTDTQYF. V is TRBV6-1 and J is TRBJ2-3; D is unclear. The CDR3 runs 14 residues. Germline V CDR1 and CDR2: MNHNS, SASEGT. V gave up 6 bases and J gave up 2 bases, with 12 bases separating them.

This rearrangement joins TRBV29-1 to TRBJ2-6; possibly TRBD1 or TRBD2 for D (5 bases each). V was clipped by 3 bases and J by 2 bases, with 5 bases between them. The CDR3 extends over 13 amino acids. CDR1 is SQVTM, CDR2 ANQGSEA, per germline. CDR3 amino acids: CSVEGAGANVLTF. CDR3 in DNA: TGCAGCGTTGAGGGGGCTGGGGCCAACGTCCTGACTTTC.

The chain is built from TRBV5-6 and TRBJ1-4; D remains unclear. The V end lost 2 bases, the J end lost 8 bases, and 10 bases lay between the germline ends. CDR3 size: 13 residues. Per germline, CDR1 SGHDT and CDR2 YYEEEE. CDR3 sequence: CASSLPTKEKLFF. As DNA, the CDR3 is TGTGCCAGCAGCTTACCGACCAAAGAAAAACTGTTTTTT.

The genes are TRBV5-6 and TRBJ1-4; no clear D gene. Per the germline V gene, CDR1 is SGHDT and CDR2 is YYEEEE. The CDR3 has 15 amino acids. V was shortened by 6 bases and J by 6 bases, with 18 bases between the two germline ends. The CDR3 here is CASTPSKRDYEKLFF. The CDR3 DNA follows: TGTGCCAGCACACCAAGCAAGAGGGATTATGAAAAACTGTTTTTT. Drawing the rest from reference TRBV5-6 and TRBJ1-4, the complete variable domain is DAGVTQSPTHLIKTRGQQVTLRCSPKSGHDTVSWYQQALGQGPQFIFQYYEEEERQRGNFPDRFSGHQFPNYSSELNVNALLLGDSALYLCASTPSKRDYEKLFFGSGTQLSVL.

The rearrangement uses TRBV5-5 and TRBJ2-2; a possible D gene is TRBD1 (7 bases). The CDR3 contains 15 residues. The germline CDR1 and CDR2 sequences are SGHKS and YYEKEE (reference sequence). With 4 bases removed from V and 3 bases from J, the gap between germline ends came to 13 bases. The CDR3: CASSGGGQHTGELFF. CDR3 in DNA: TGTGCCAGCAGCGGAGGGGGACAGCACACCGGGGAGCTGTTTTTT. Complete variable domain (other parts from reference TRBV5-5 and TRBJ2-2): DAGVTQSPTHLIKTRGQQVTLRCSPISGHKSVSWYQQVLGQGPQFIFQYYEKEERGRGNFPDRFSARQFPNYSSELNVNALLLGDSALYLCASSGGGQHTGELFFGEGSRLTVL.

This clone has just one count. V and J are TRBV5-5 and TRBJ2-2; 9 bases are a match to TRBD2. The CDR3 extends over 15 amino acids. CDR1 and CDR2 (germline): SGHKS, YYEKEE (reference sequence). The trim removed 3 bases at V and 5 bases at J, leaving 5 bases unmatched. The CDR3 here is CASSWASGETGELFF. CDR3 sequence (DNA): TGTGCCAGCAGCTGGGCTAGCGGGGAAACCGGGGAGCTGTTTTTT.

The V gene is TRBV7-2, the J gene TRBJ1-1; 7 nucleotides match TRBD1. Trimming took 5 bases from V and 9 from J; bases not matched to a gene: 12. Germline CDR1 and CDR2: SGHTA and FQGNSA. The CDR3 is 14 amino acids. DNA of the CDR3: TGTGCCAGCAGCCAACTGACAGGGTATGAGAAAGCTTTCTTT. Translation: CASSQLTGYEKAFF.

This clone was detected only once. V and J are TRBV30 and TRBJ1-1, with TRBD1 as a possible D gene (6 bases). The CDR3 sequence is 15 residues long. In germline, CDR1 is GTSNPN, CDR2 SVGIG (reference sequence). V was shortened by 2 bases and J by 1 base, with 14 bases between the two germline ends. The chain's CDR3 is CAWSLVGRGNTEAFF. The DNA for the CDR3 is TGTGCCTGGAGTCTTGTTGGCAGGGGGAACACTGAAGCTTTCTTT.

The J gene is TRBJ2-1, the V gene TRBV5-4; D is uncertain. The CDR3 is 13 amino acids. V was trimmed by 0 bases and J by 2 bases, leaving 3 bases between them. Per the germline V gene, CDR1 is SGHNT and CDR2 is YYREEE (reference sequence). The chain's CDR3 is CASSLGAYNEQFF. The CDR3 nucleotides read TGTGCCAGCAGCTTGGGGGCCTACAATGAGCAGTTCTTC.

V and J are TRBV7-9 and TRBJ2-2; TRBD1 matches at 8 bases. The CDR3 loop spans 15 amino acids. Germline loops: CDR1 SEHNR, CDR2 FQNEAQ (reference sequence). The V gene end was trimmed by 2 bases and the J gene end by 5 bases; junction bases not matched to a gene: 4. The CDR3 DNA is TGTGCCAGCAGCTTAACAGGGGGAGCAACCGGGGAGCTGTTTTTT. Residues: CASSLTGGATGELFF.

This clone came up once. The chain combines TRBV6-1 with TRBJ1-2, with 7 bases lining up with TRBD1. CDR1 and CDR2 from the germline V gene are MNHNS and SASEGT. The CDR3 extends over 13 amino acids. V lost 6 bases and J lost 2; bases outside the gene matches: 3. CDR3 nucleotides: TGTGCCAGCAGCCAGACAGGGAACTATGGCTACACCTTC. Amino acids: CASSQTGNYGYTF.

V is TRBV6-1 and J is TRBJ2-3; D ambiguous. This CDR3 is built from 11 residues. V was trimmed by 5 bases and J by 5 bases, leaving 5 bases between them. Germline loops: CDR1 MNHNS, CDR2 SASEGT. The CDR3 coding sequence is TGTGCCAGCAGTATCATAGATACGCAGTATTTT. Protein product: CASSIIDTQYF.

This chain links TRBV6-1 with TRBJ2-7, with D perhaps TRBD2 (6 bases). Trimming removed 4 bases from V and 3 bases from J, with 13 bases in between. Germline V gene data show CDR1 as MNHNS and CDR2 as SASEGT. The CDR3 sequence is 14 residues long. DNA of the CDR3: TGTGCCAGCAGTGGCGGGGTAGGGTACTACGAGCAGTACTTC. Residues: CASSGGVGYYEQYF.

The rearrangement uses TRBV5-8 and TRBJ2-6, with a possible D match to TRBD2 (7 bases). CDR3 length: 19 amino acids. V dropped 5 bases and J dropped 0 bases, with 21 bases sitting between them. Germline lookup yields CDR1 SGHTS and CDR2 YDEGEE. DNA of the CDR3: TGTGCCAGCAGACCGAGCAGGGGAGGGGTAATCTCTGGGGCCAACGTCCTGACTTTC. As protein: CASRPSRGGVISGANVLTF.